This T cell receptor (beta chain) was identified during a study of T cells in pancreatic ductal adenocarcinoma. General study results and limits: Results skew toward the minority of patients with early-stage disease. Compared with tumor, blood showed more total productive templates and about 8.1-fold more clonotypes.

Assay used: immunoSEQ multiplex PCR; TCRdb lists only in-frame clones, some missing. The table includes about 98,000 clones, roughly 95% detected once. Surgery without prior neoadjuvant therapy was the treatment of the selected pancreatic ductal adenocarcinoma patients. To note about this clone: Its antigen is currently unknown.

Losses at the gene ends were 4 bases for V and 11 bases for J; bases not matched to a gene: 13. Per the germline V gene, CDR1 is SGHTA and CDR2 is FQGTGA. This CDR3 region has 15 residues. The sequence was obtained from a human donor with pancreatic ductal adenocarcinoma. Sample: PBMCs. This chain uses TRBV7-3 with TRBJ2-7, with 11 bases identical to TRBD2. The CDR3 sequence is CASSSGPGLAVFKYF. The CDR3, as DNA: TGTGCCAGCAGCTCAGGACCGGGACTAGCGGTCTTCAAGTACTTC. Using reference TRBV7-3 and TRBJ2-7 for the parts outside the CDR3, the full variable domain is GAGVSQTPSNKVTEKGKYVELRCDPISGHTALYWYRQSLGQGPEFLIYFQGTGAADDSGLPNDRFFAVRPEGSVSTLKIQRTERGDSAVYLCASSSGPGLAVFKYFGPGTRLTVT.